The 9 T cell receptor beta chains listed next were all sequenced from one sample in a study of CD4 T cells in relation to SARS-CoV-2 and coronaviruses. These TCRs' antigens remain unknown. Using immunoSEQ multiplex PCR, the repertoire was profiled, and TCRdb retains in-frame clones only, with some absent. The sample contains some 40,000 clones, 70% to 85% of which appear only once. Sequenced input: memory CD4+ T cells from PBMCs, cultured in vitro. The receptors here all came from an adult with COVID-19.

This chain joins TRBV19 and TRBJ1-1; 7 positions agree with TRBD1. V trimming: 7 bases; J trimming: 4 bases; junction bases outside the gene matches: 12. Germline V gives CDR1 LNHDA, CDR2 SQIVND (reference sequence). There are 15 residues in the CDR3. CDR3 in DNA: TGTGCCAGTACCCCAATAGACAGGGTAGGCACTGAAGCTTTCTTT. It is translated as CASTPIDRVGTEAFF.

CDR3 DNA: TGTGCCAGCAGCTTAGTAGTTACAGATACGCAGTATTTT. This gives the protein CASSLVVTDTQYF. The rearrangement links TRBV11-3 to TRBJ2-3; D is uncertain. The CDR3 has 13 amino acids. Trimming stripped 1 base from V and 3 bases from J, with 5 bases between. Germline-derived CDR1 and CDR2 are SGHNT and YENEEA.

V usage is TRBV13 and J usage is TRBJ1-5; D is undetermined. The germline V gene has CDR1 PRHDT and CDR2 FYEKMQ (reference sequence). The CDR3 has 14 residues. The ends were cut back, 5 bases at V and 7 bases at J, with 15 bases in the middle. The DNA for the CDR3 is TGTGCCAGCAGCGTGGGTTCACGGGGACAGCCCCAGCATTTT. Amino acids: CASSVGSRGQPQHF.

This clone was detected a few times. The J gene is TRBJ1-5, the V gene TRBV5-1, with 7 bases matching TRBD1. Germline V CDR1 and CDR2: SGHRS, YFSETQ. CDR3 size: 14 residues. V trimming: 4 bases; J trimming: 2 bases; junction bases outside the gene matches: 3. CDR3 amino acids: CASSEGTGNQPQHF. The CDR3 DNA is TGCGCCAGCAGCGAGGGGACAGGCAATCAGCCCCAGCATTTT.

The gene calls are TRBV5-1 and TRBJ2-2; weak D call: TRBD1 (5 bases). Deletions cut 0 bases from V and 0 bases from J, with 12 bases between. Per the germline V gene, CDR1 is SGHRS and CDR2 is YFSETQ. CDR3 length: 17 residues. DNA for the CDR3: TGCGCCAGCAGCTTGGGGGGCAGCCTCGCGAACACCGGGGAGCTGTTTTTT. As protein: CASSLGGSLANTGELFF.

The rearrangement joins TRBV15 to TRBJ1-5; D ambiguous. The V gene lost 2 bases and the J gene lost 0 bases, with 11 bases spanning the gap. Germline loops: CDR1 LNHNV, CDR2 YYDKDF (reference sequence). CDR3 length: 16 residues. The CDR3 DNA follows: TGTGCCACCAGCAGAAACCCCAGCAATAGCAATCAGCCCCAGCATTTT. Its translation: CATSRNPSNSNQPQHF. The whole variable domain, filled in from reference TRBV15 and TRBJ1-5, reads DAMVIQNPRYQVTQFGKPVTLSCSQTLNHNVMYWYQQKSSQAPKLLFHYYDKDFNNEADTPDNFQSRRPNTSFCFLDIRSPGLGDTAMYLCATSRNPSNSNQPQHFGDGTRLSIL.

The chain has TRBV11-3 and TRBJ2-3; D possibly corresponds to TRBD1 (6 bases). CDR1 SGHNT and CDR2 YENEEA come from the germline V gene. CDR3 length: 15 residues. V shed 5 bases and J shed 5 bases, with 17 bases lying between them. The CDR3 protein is CASSPSGRGIDTQYF. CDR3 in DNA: TGTGCCAGCAGCCCGAGTGGCAGGGGTATAGATACGCAGTATTTT.

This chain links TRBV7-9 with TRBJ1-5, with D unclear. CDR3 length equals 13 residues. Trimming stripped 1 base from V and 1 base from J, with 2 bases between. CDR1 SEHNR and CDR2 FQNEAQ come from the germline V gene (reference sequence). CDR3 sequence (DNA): TGTGCCAGCAGCTTAGAGAGCAATCAGCCCCAGCATTTT. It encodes CASSLESNQPQHF.

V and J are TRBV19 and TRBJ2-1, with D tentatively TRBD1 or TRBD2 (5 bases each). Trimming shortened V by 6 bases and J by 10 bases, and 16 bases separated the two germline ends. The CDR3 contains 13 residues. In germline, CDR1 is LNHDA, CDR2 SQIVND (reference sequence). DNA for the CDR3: TGTGCCAGTAGCCGGACCGGGACCACAGAGCAGTTCTTC. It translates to CASSRTGTTEQFF.